A single sample is the source of the 18 T cell receptor beta chains below, sequenced in a study of naive and memory T cell subsets. Both TRBC1 and TRBC2 were covered by a beta constant-region primer of two equimolar oligonucleotides. The ligated cDNA underwent four PCR rounds using SP2 and nested alpha and beta constant-region primers. TCRdb called the UMI-ligation and nested PCR reads again in MiXCR, with one record for every CDR3 protein. The sample yields roughly 24,000 distinct CDR3 sequences, about 10% seen once. Input material: central memory CD8+ T cells from blood. The receptors come from a human donor in good health.

This clonotype has just a few counts. This chain connects TRBV10-3 to TRBJ1-1, with 7 bases that match TRBD1. With 7 bases clipped from V and 1 base from J, the junction kept 6 bases outside the gene matches. In germline, CDR1 is ENHRY, CDR2 SYGVKD. The CDR3 extends over 14 amino acids. The DNA for the CDR3 is TGTGCCATCAAAGGGGGCGCGACGAACACTGAAGCTTTCTTT. Translating it yields CAIKGGATNTEAFF.

This clonotype was counted a few times. The chain joins TRBV6-5 to TRBJ1-1, with TRBD1 identical over 7 bases. The CDR3 runs to 14 residues. Looked up from germline, CDR1 is MNHEY and CDR2 is SVGAGI. Germline trimming cut 4 bases from V and 4 bases from J; bases unmatched to any gene: 6. CDR3: CASSLSGGFTEAFF. The CDR3 DNA follows: TGTGCCAGCAGTTTATCAGGGGGATTCACTGAAGCTTTCTTT.

This clonotype was detected only once. The rearrangement links TRBV6-2 or TRBV6-3 to TRBJ2-7; TRBD1 agrees at 9 bases. Unmatched junction bases numbered 10, after V lost 7 bases and J lost 6 bases. Germline V gives CDR1 MNHEY, CDR2 SVGEGT. The CDR3 runs to 14 residues. For the CDR3, the DNA is TGTGCCAGCATCCCCGGGACAGGGCCCTCCGAGCAGTACTTC. This gives the protein CASIPGTGPSEQYF.

This clonotype turned up a few times. This chain connects TRBV4-1 to TRBJ1-2; no reliable D call. V was cut by 4 bases and J by 5 bases, with 8 bases left in between. Germline CDR1 MGHRA, CDR2 YSYEKL. The CDR3 covers 12 residues. This CDR3 reads CASSPGVYGYTF. The CDR3 DNA reads as TGCGCCAGCAGCCCCGGGGTATATGGCTACACCTTC.

The rearrangement uses TRBV28 and TRBJ2-3, with D perhaps TRBD1 (5 bases). The germline V gene has CDR1 MDHEN and CDR2 SYDVKM. Deletions cut 5 bases from V and 2 bases from J, with 11 bases between. The length of the CDR3 is 14 residues. This CDR3 is CASSPDSTTDTQYF. Here the CDR3 DNA reads TGTGCCAGCAGTCCAGACAGTACCACAGATACGCAGTATTTT.

V gene TRBV3-1 combines with J gene TRBJ2-7; TRBD1 matches at 9 bases. The CDR3 sequence is 18 residues long. J lost 3 bases, V lost 2 bases, and 14 bases had no gene match. CDR1 and CDR2 from the germline V gene are LGHDT and YNNKEL (reference sequence). The CDR3 coding sequence is TGTGCCAGCAGCCAAAGGGAGGGCTCGGGACAGGGAGGCTACGAGCAGTACTTC. Translating it yields CASSQREGSGQGGYEQYF.

This sequence joins TRBV12-3 or TRBV12-4 and TRBJ2-1; D remains unclear. V lost 3 bases and J lost 5, with 2 bases in between. The CDR3 contains 11 residues. CDR3 coding DNA: TGTGCCAGCAGTTTTCACAATGAGCAGTTCTTC. Amino acid sequence: CASSFHNEQFF.

This clonotype showed up just a few times. This chain joins TRBV27 and TRBJ2-1; D gene unclear. CDR1 MNHEY and CDR2 SMNVEV come from the germline V gene (reference sequence). CDR3 length: 11 residues. The V end was cut by 6 bases, the J end by 4 bases, with 4 bases between. CDR3 residues: CASRYYNEQFF. CDR3 DNA: TGTGCCAGCAGATATTACAATGAGCAGTTCTTC.

This clonotype was seen many times. V gene TRBV7-8 combines with J gene TRBJ2-1; D may be TRBD1 or TRBD2 (5 bases each). This CDR3 region has 13 residues. V was cut by 4 bases and J by 10 bases, with 14 bases left in between. Looked up from germline, CDR1 is SGHVS and CDR2 is FQNEAQ. The CDR3 DNA reads TGTGCCAGCAGCTGGGACCTACCCCTCGAGCAGTTCTTC. It translates to CASSWDLPLEQFF.

This clonotype was detected a few times. The chain carries TRBV2 and TRBJ2-7; 8 nucleotides line up with TRBD2. The trim removed 5 bases at V and 3 bases at J, leaving 12 bases unmatched. The CDR3 spans 16 residues. Germline assignment: CDR1 SNHLY and CDR2 FYNNEI. CDR3 sequence reads: CASSFAAGGTDYEQYF. CDR3 DNA sequence: TGTGCCAGCAGTTTCGCGGCGGGAGGTACAGACTACGAGCAGTACTTC.

This clonotype was picked up many times. The J gene is TRBJ2-1, the V gene TRBV28; 9 bases are shared with TRBD1. J was trimmed by 3 bases and V by 3 bases; bases with no gene match: 3. Germline V gene sequence: CDR1 MDHEN, CDR2 SYDVKM. The CDR3 is 15 residues long. CDR3 coding DNA: TGTGCCAGCAGTTTTGACAGGGGGGGCTACAATGAGCAGTTCTTC. Translating gives CASSFDRGGYNEQFF.

This clonotype has ten or more counts. The CDR3 loop reads CASSPSWEQYF. For the CDR3, the DNA is TGTGCCAGCAGCCCCTCATGGGAGCAGTACTTC. The chain is built from TRBV11-2 and TRBJ2-7; no reliable D call. The CDR3 is 11 amino acids. The germline V gene has CDR1 SGHAT and CDR2 FQNNGV. Trimming stripped 5 bases from V and 7 bases from J, with 9 bases between. Full variable domain (outside the CDR3, taken from reference TRBV11-2 and TRBJ2-7): EAGVAQSPRYKIIEKRQSVAFWCNPISGHATLYWYQQILGQGPKLLIQFQNNGVVDDSQLPKDRFSAERLKGVDSTLKIQPAKLEDSAVYLCASSPSWEQYFGPGTRLTVT.

This clonotype turned up a few times. The gene calls are TRBV29-1 and TRBJ2-5; weak D call: TRBD2 (6 bases). The CDR3 consists of 10 residues. Trimming left V 7 bases short and J 5 bases short, with 8 bases between. Germline values: CDR1 SQVTM, CDR2 ANQGSEA. The CDR3 DNA follows: TGCAGCGCCGCGGGGGAGACCCAGTACTTC. Its protein is CSAAGETQYF.

This clonotype was recorded a few times. CDR3: CASSYEGSYNEQFF. The CDR3 nucleotides read TGTGCCAGCAGTTACGAAGGCTCCTACAATGAGCAGTTCTTC. The chain links TRBV6-2 or TRBV6-3 to TRBJ2-1; D unresolved. Germline CDR1 MNHEY, CDR2 SVGEGT. This CDR3 is 14 amino acids long. V lost 2 bases and J lost 0, with 5 bases in between.

A few counts support this clonotype. This chain uses TRBV6-4 with TRBJ2-2; TRBD2 agrees at 9 bases. There are 16 residues in the CDR3. CDR1 and CDR2 from the germline V gene are MRHNA and SNTAGT. Germline trimming cut 3 bases from V and 4 bases from J; bases unmatched to any gene: 6. CDR3 bases: TGTGCCAGCAGTGAGGGAGCGGGAGGATCCACCGGGGAGCTGTTTTTT. Protein: CASSEGAGGSTGELFF.

There are a few counts of this clonotype. The chain links TRBV5-6 to TRBJ2-7; the D call may be TRBD1 or TRBD2 (7 bases each). V was clipped by 2 bases and J by 6 bases, with 18 bases between them. CDR1 SGHDT and CDR2 YYEEEE come from the germline V gene. The CDR3 loop spans 15 amino acids. The CDR3 loop reads CASSFRQGGDIEQYF. CDR3 in DNA: TGTGCCAGCAGCTTTCGACAGGGAGGGGATATCGAGCAGTACTTC.

CDR3 in amino acids: CASSVLEGMDYGYTF. As DNA, the CDR3 is TGTGCCAGCAGCGTTTTGGAGGGGATGGACTATGGCTACACCTTC. The rearrangement links TRBV9 to TRBJ1-2; D is perhaps TRBD1 (5 bases). V was clipped by 2 bases and J by 3 bases, with 14 bases between them. The CDR3 sequence is 15 residues long. Germline V gene lookup returns CDR1 SGDLS and CDR2 YYNGEE.

This chain joins TRBV28 and TRBJ2-7; 7 bases map to TRBD2. The CDR3 is 14 residues long. Germline CDR1 MDHEN, CDR2 SYDVKM. Unmatched junction bases numbered 4, after V lost 2 bases and J lost 3 bases. The CDR3 sequence: CASSLNGGSYEQYF. The CDR3 DNA reads TGTGCCAGCAGTTTAAACGGCGGGAGCTACGAGCAGTACTTC.